The 22 T cell receptor beta chains below all came from one sample that was sequenced in a study of immune cell composition in non-small cell lung cancer. The repertoire was sequenced with immunoSEQ multiplex PCR; TCRdb's copy has only in-frame clones and lacks some. The sample lists under 20,000 clones; 77% were seen once. Normal lung was taken at the farthest possible site, at least 3 cm from tumour. These data were also filed under a second study, of CD4 T cells in lung cancer.

The sample was non-adjacent lung tissue. The receptors come from a human donor with non-small cell lung cancer.

This clone was found once. The chain couples TRBV9 to TRBJ2-3; 10 bases map to TRBD2. Trimming took 4 bases from V and 3 from J; bases not matched to a gene: 8. CDR1 SGDLS and CDR2 YYNGEE come from the germline V gene. The CDR3 contains 16 residues. The CDR3 spells CASSPGASGGTDTQYF. In DNA form, the CDR3 reads TGTGCCAGCAGCCCCGGGGCTAGCGGGGGTACAGATACGCAGTATTTT.

The V gene is TRBV5-1, the J gene TRBJ2-2, with D unresolved. The CDR3 runs 17 residues. Trimming cost V 4 bases and J 1 base, with 17 bases left between them. Germline V lookup: CDR1 SGHRS, CDR2 YFSETQ. CDR3: CASSPWAWTVNTGELFF. CDR3 in DNA: TGCGCCAGCAGCCCCTGGGCGTGGACGGTGAACACCGGGGAGCTGTTTTTT.

This clone has more than one count but fewer than ten. The chain has TRBV27 and TRBJ1-4, with 7 nucleotides matching TRBD1. The length of the CDR3 is 16 residues. With V trimmed by 7 bases and J by 5 bases, 13 bases remained unmatched. Per germline, CDR1 MNHEY and CDR2 SMNVEV (reference sequence). The CDR3 DNA follows: TGTGCCAGCAATCACCGCGGGGACAGAACGAATGAAAAACTGTTTTTT. Translation: CASNHRGDRTNEKLFF.

The chain has TRBV4-1 and TRBJ2-3, with TRBD1 identical over 7 bases. The CDR3 extends over 16 amino acids. Germline CDR1 MGHRA, CDR2 YSYEKL. The V gene end was trimmed by 9 bases and the J gene end by 0 bases; junction bases not matched to a gene: 12. CDR3 sequence: CASTLTGTDSTDTQYF. The CDR3 nucleotides read TGCGCCAGTACACTAACCGGGACAGATAGCACAGATACGCAGTATTTT.

J is TRBJ2-7 and V is TRBV5-6; 7 nucleotides agree with TRBD2. This CDR3 contains 16 residues. J gave up 2 bases and V 4 bases, and 12 bases lay outside the gene matches. Looked up from germline, CDR1 is SGHDT and CDR2 is YYEEEE. The CDR3 bases are TGTGCCAGCAGCCCTCACGCCGGGACTACAACCTACGAGCAGTACTTC. Its translation is CASSPHAGTTTYEQYF.

The genes are TRBV30 and TRBJ1-5; D is uncertain. Per germline, CDR1 GTSNPN and CDR2 SVGIG (reference sequence). This CDR3 region has 12 residues. V was cut by 1 base and J by 2 bases, with 3 bases left in between. The CDR3 DNA reads TGTGCCTGGAGTGGGGGCAATCAGCCCCAGCATTTT. Residues: CAWSGGNQPQHF.

The chain's CDR3 is CASSLRPTNSPLHF. The CDR3 DNA reads TGTGCCAGCAGCTTGAGGCCTACTAATTCACCCCTCCACTTT. The chain has TRBV5-5 and TRBJ1-6; D not resolved. The CDR3 has 14 amino acids. V was clipped by 1 base and J by 6 bases, with 8 bases between them. Germline CDR1 SGHKS, CDR2 YYEKEE (reference sequence).

The chain recombines TRBV4-3 with TRBJ1-2; D gene uncertain. The CDR3 extends over 14 amino acids. V lost 2 bases to trimming and J lost 0 bases, with 7 bases between them. Germline V gene lookup returns CDR1 LGHNA and CDR2 YSLEER. CDR3 DNA: TGCGCCAGCAGCCAATATATAACTAACTATGGCTACACCTTC. This translates into CASSQYITNYGYTF.

This clone occurred once. V gene TRBV28 combines with J gene TRBJ1-5; a possible D gene is TRBD1 (6 bases). The CDR3 sequence is 13 residues long. The V end lost 8 bases, the J end lost 3 bases, and 11 bases lay between the germline ends. CDR1 and CDR2 from the germline V gene are MDHEN and SYDVKM. CDR3 loop: CASRGGLNQPQHF. The CDR3, as DNA: TGTGCCAGCCGGGGGGGGCTCAATCAGCCCCAGCATTTT. The full variable domain, in which reference TRBV28 and TRBJ1-5 provide the parts outside the CDR3, is DVKVTQSSRYLVKRTGEKVFLECVQDMDHENMFWYRQDPGLGLRLIYFSYDVKMKEKGDIPEGYSVSREKKERFSLILESASTNQTSMYLCASRGGLNQPQHFGDGTRLSIL.

The chain has TRBV21-1 and TRBJ1-1; TRBD1 is the table's D call and was not checked against the DNA. TRBV21-1 is a pseudogene segment. CDR3 length: 14 amino acids. CDR3 amino acids: CASLQQGMNTEAFF. CDR3 coding DNA: TGTGCCAGCTTACAACAGGGGATGAACACTGAAGCTTTCTTT.

This chain links TRBV7-9 with TRBJ1-2; 9 bases agree with TRBD1. The V gene's germline CDR1 is SEHNR and CDR2 FQNEAQ (reference sequence). V was clipped by 1 base and J by 8 bases; unmatched bases: 14. This CDR3 is built from 17 residues. The CDR3 reads CASSLGPSVRDREGYTF. CDR3 in DNA: TGTGCCAGCAGCTTAGGCCCTTCAGTTAGGGACAGGGAAGGCTACACCTTC.

The chain links TRBV5-1 to TRBJ1-4; D is uncertain. Germline lookup yields CDR1 SGHRS and CDR2 YFSETQ. The CDR3 is 14 amino acids. Between the trimmed V and J ends, which lost 0 bases and 7 bases, there was a span of 10 bases. The CDR3 loop is CASSLGGAGEKLFF. As DNA, the CDR3 is TGCGCCAGCAGCTTGGGAGGAGCCGGTGAAAAACTGTTTTTT.

The genes are TRBV6-1 and TRBJ2-3, with 11 bases fitting TRBD2. Germline values: CDR1 MNHNS, CDR2 SASEGT. The CDR3 runs to 14 residues. V lost 6 bases and J lost 2; bases outside the gene matches: 1. Here the CDR3 reads CASRGLADTDTQYF. For the CDR3, the DNA is TGTGCCAGCAGGGGACTAGCGGACACAGATACGCAGTATTTT.

This clone was observed a few times. CDR3 in amino acids: CASSPGGGREQYF. CDR3 bases: TGTGCCAGCAGCCCGGGGGGGGGTCGGGAGCAGTACTTC. The chain links TRBV7-3 to TRBJ2-7; the match to TRBD2 covers 8 bases. The CDR3 covers 13 residues. Germline trimming cut 5 bases from V and 7 bases from J; bases unmatched to any gene: 7. CDR1 SGHTA and CDR2 FQGTGA come from the germline V gene.

This clone was recorded only once. The V call is TRBV6-6, the J call TRBJ2-3; TRBD1 matches 7 bases. The CDR3 contains 12 residues. The trim removed 5 bases at V and 8 bases at J, leaving 4 bases unmatched. Germline V gene sequence: CDR1 MNHNY, CDR2 SVGAGI (reference sequence). CDR3 loop: CASSVPGGTQYF. CDR3 DNA sequence: TGTGCCAGCAGTGTTCCAGGGGGTACGCAGTATTTT.

CDR3 in amino acids: CASSLLLSGNTIYF. In DNA, the CDR3 is TGTGCCAGCAGCTTACTCCTCTCTGGAAACACCATATATTTT. The genes are TRBV7-2 and TRBJ1-3; the D is unclear. Trimming took off 2 bases at V and 0 bases at J, with 5 bases between the two ends. This CDR3 is built from 14 residues. Per germline, CDR1 SGHTA and CDR2 FQGNSA.

This clone has a handful of counts. The rearrangement links TRBV18 to TRBJ1-5; a weak D match, TRBD1 (6 bases). This CDR3 region has 13 residues. The germline V gene encodes CDR1 KGHSH and CDR2 LQKENI. V lost 5 bases and J lost 3, with 8 bases in between. CDR3 bases: TGTGCCAGCTCAACAGGGACCAATCAGCCCCAGCATTTT. Encoded protein: CASSTGTNQPQHF.

This clone was recorded a few times. The genes are TRBV13 and TRBJ1-2; D is unresolved. Germline lookup yields CDR1 PRHDT and CDR2 FYEKMQ (reference sequence). The V end was cut by 2 bases, the J end by 0 bases, with 13 bases between. CDR3 size: 16 residues. The CDR3 DNA follows: TGTGCCAGCAGCTTAAAGGCCACAGCAGCTAACTATGGCTACACCTTC. Amino acids: CASSLKATAANYGYTF.

A few counts support this clone. V usage is TRBV5-1 and J usage is TRBJ2-1, with 7 bases matching TRBD1. Unmatched junction bases numbered 6, after V lost 4 bases and J lost 5 bases. This CDR3 contains 14 residues. Germline assignment: CDR1 SGHRS and CDR2 YFSETQ. The CDR3 DNA sequence: TGCGCCAGCAGCGCGATGACAGGGAACAATGAGCAGTTCTTC. Amino acid sequence: CASSAMTGNNEQFF.

The chain uses TRBV11-2 and TRBJ2-5; TRBD2 might be the D (6 bases). Trimming removed 4 bases from V and 1 base from J, with 13 bases in between. The CDR3 loop spans 15 amino acids. Germline-derived CDR1 and CDR2 are SGHAT and FQNNGV. This CDR3 reads CASSSTSWGQETQYF. The CDR3 DNA is TGTGCCAGCAGCTCAACTAGCTGGGGCCAAGAGACCCAGTACTTC.

This clone was counted only a few times. The V gene is TRBV6-6, the J gene TRBJ1-6; a weak D match, TRBD1 (5 bases). Germline V gives CDR1 MNHNY, CDR2 SVGAGI (reference sequence). The ends were cut back, 3 bases at V and 13 bases at J, with 16 bases in the middle. The CDR3 is made up of 14 amino acids. The CDR3 spells CASSYEKLGVPLHF. DNA for the CDR3: TGTGCCAGCAGTTATGAGAAGCTGGGGGTTCCCCTCCACTTT.

This clone has only one observation. The chain employs TRBV19 and TRBJ2-1; D remains unclear. The CDR3 loop spans 14 amino acids. CDR1 LNHDA and CDR2 SQIVND come from the germline V gene (reference sequence). Trimming stripped 5 bases from V and 4 bases from J, with 12 bases between. The CDR3 DNA follows: TGTGCCAGTAGTCGAGACCCCAGTTACAATGAGCAGTTCTTC. Protein: CASSRDPSYNEQFF.